This T cell receptor (beta chain) is drawn from a study of blood T cell repertoires in COVID-19. The overall study: Sites in the United States, Italy and Spain provided acute and convalescent COVID-19 samples. The cDNA or gDNA used as material had been derived from T cells, B-cell-depleted T cells, or PBMCs.

In the original workflow: Reference gene primer amplification gave nucleated cell count estimates. Sequencing used immunoSEQ multiplex PCR; TCRdb keeps in-frame clones, though not all of them. D and trimming come from the DNA, and the V and J calls and clone size come from that table. The data hold approximately 220,000 clones, with more than 75% observed a single time. CDR1 is SGHAT and CDR2 is FQNNGV in the germline V gene. This CDR3 has 16 residues. V shed 1 base and J shed 5 bases, with 15 bases lying between them. The chain recombines TRBV11-2 with TRBJ2-1; no definite D call. Material for sequencing was peripheral blood. The receptor's source is a man aged 50 to 60 with acute or convalescent COVID-19. For the CDR3, the DNA is TGTGCCAGCAGCTTAGTAAGCCTTCAGCGAAACAATGAGCAGTTCTTC. Residues: CASSLVSLQRNNEQFF.